This TCR beta chain was captured by sequencing in a study of control samples from healthy donors and cancer patients. The protocol was immunoSEQ multiplex PCR, while the TCRdb copy is restricted to in-frame clones and leaves out a portion. The sample consists of 150,000 to 200,000 clones, roughly nine tenths of them appearing once. This CDR3 is built from 12 residues. The V and J ends lost 5 bases and 8 bases respectively, with 12 bases between them. The germline V gene has CDR1 MDHEN and CDR2 SYDVKM. This sequence was found in a woman aged 25 to 39 in good health. What was sequenced was blood. The chain uses TRBV28 and TRBJ1-2; D is possibly TRBD1 (6 bases). CDR3 region: CASSVLGTGYTF. CDR3 sequence (DNA): TGTGCCAGCAGTGTGCTTGGGACAGGCTACACCTTC.